These T cell receptor beta chains were read from a single sample in a study of CD8 T cells in Susac syndrome. TCRdb redid the calling of the immunoSEQ multiplex PCR reads with MiXCR, one entry per CDR3 protein. This table holds roughly 200,000 distinct CDR3 sequences, just under 95% found once. The sample was CD4+ T cells from PBMCs. The source of these receptors is a human donor with multiple sclerosis. The CDR3 runs from the conserved cysteine through the conserved F or W. D genes are given only for firm matches. A clone size is listed for some rows: how often the clone was seen (once, few, many), or a class if it is expanded.

abundance: NA; v_gene: TRBV2; d_gene: NA; j_gene: TRBJ1-1; CDR3nt: TGTGCCAGCAGTGAAGCCGAGGAAGCTTTCTTT; CDR3aa: CASSEAEEAFF
abundance: once; v_gene: TRBV5-4; d_gene: NA; j_gene: TRBJ1-2; CDR3nt: TGTGCCAGCAGCTTGGATCAGGCGCACTATGGCTACACCTTC; CDR3aa: CASSLDQAHYGYTF
abundance: NA; v_gene: TRBV6-5; d_gene: NA; j_gene: TRBJ2-3; CDR3nt: TGTGCCAGCAGTTACTCCTCCGGTACGCAGTATTTT; CDR3aa: CASSYSSGTQYF
abundance: NA; v_gene: TRBV3-1; d_gene: TRBD2; j_gene: TRBJ2-7; CDR3nt: TGTGCCAGCAGCCACCCCGGGGGGGAGGACGAGCAGTACTTC; CDR3aa: CASSHPGGEDEQYF
abundance: NA; v_gene: TRBV9; d_gene: NA; j_gene: TRBJ2-5; CDR3nt: TGTGCCAGCAGCGTTCTGAGCGGTATCCAAGAGACCCAGTACTTC; CDR3aa: CASSVLSGIQETQYF
abundance: NA; v_gene: TRBV7-7; d_gene: NA; j_gene: TRBJ1-5; CDR3nt: TGTGCTAGCAGCCCCGACGTGGGTCAGCCCCAGCATTTT; CDR3aa: CASSPDVGQPQHF
abundance: NA; v_gene: TRBV20-1; d_gene: TRBD2; j_gene: TRBJ2-1; CDR3nt: TGCAGTGCTAGTACGCCTAGCGGGGGATTTTACAATGAGCAGTTCTTC; CDR3aa: CSASTPSGGFYNEQFF
abundance: once; v_gene: TRBV11-2; d_gene: NA; j_gene: TRBJ2-6; CDR3nt: TGTGCCAGCAGCTTCGGATTTTCTGGGGCCAACGTCCTGACTTTC; CDR3aa: CASSFGFSGANVLTF
abundance: NA; v_gene: TRBV3-1; d_gene: NA; j_gene: TRBJ1-6; CDR3nt: TGTGCCAGCAGCCATGGGGGCAATTCACCCCTCCACTTT; CDR3aa: CASSHGGNSPLHF
abundance: few; v_gene: TRBV7-2; d_gene: NA; j_gene: TRBJ1-1; CDR3nt: TGTGCCAGCAGCTTAGAAGCAGGAGCTAACACTGAAGCTTTCTTT; CDR3aa: CASSLEAGANTEAFF
abundance: NA; v_gene: TRBV12-3/TRBV12-4; d_gene: NA; j_gene: TRBJ1-1; CDR3nt: TGTGCCAGCTCTGCCGGGGGGCACACTGAAGCTTTCTTT; CDR3aa: CASSAGGHTEAFF
abundance: once; v_gene: TRBV7-2; d_gene: TRBD1; j_gene: TRBJ1-6; CDR3nt: TGTGCCAGCAGGGGACAGGGGCCCTCACCCCTCCACTTT; CDR3aa: CASRGQGPSPLHF
abundance: once; v_gene: TRBV25-1; d_gene: NA; j_gene: TRBJ1-2; CDR3nt: TGTGCCAGCAGTGAATGGGGCGGGGGCGGCTATGGCTACACCTTC; CDR3aa: CASSEWGGGGYGYTF
abundance: NA; v_gene: TRBV29-1; d_gene: NA; j_gene: TRBJ1-1; CDR3nt: TGCAGCGTTGAAGATCCCAGGGGCGGTTTATACACTGAAGCTTTCTTT; CDR3aa: CSVEDPRGGLYTEAFF
abundance: NA; v_gene: TRBV11-2; d_gene: NA; j_gene: TRBJ2-3; CDR3nt: TGTGCCAGCAGCTTGGAGGGGGCCAGTACGCAGTATTTT; CDR3aa: CASSLEGASTQYF
abundance: NA; v_gene: TRBV6-5; d_gene: NA; j_gene: TRBJ1-1; CDR3nt: TGTGCCAGCAGTCGAGATTGGGGTGTGAACACTGAAGCTTTCTTT; CDR3aa: CASSRDWGVNTEAFF
abundance: NA; v_gene: TRBV3-1; d_gene: NA; j_gene: TRBJ2-3; CDR3nt: TGTGCCAGCAGCCAAGGTGGAGTAGCAGCAGATACGCAGTATTTT; CDR3aa: CASSQGGVAADTQYF
abundance: NA; v_gene: TRBV27; d_gene: TRBD1; j_gene: TRBJ1-2; CDR3nt: TGTGCCAGCGGCCGTTGGGGACAGGGAGAATCTAACTATGGCTACACCTTC; CDR3aa: CASGRWGQGESNYGYTF
abundance: NA; v_gene: TRBV29-1; d_gene: TRBD2; j_gene: TRBJ2-1; CDR3nt: TGCAGCGCCTCTGGTCCGGGGGGGGCCCATGAGCAGTTCTTC; CDR3aa: CSASGPGGAHEQFF
abundance: NA; v_gene: TRBV24-1; d_gene: NA; j_gene: TRBJ2-3; CDR3nt: TGTGCCACCAGTGATTACGGTGATACGCAGTATTTT; CDR3aa: CATSDYGDTQYF
abundance: once; v_gene: TRBV5-1; d_gene: NA; j_gene: TRBJ2-2; CDR3nt: TGCGCCAGCAGCTTGCCATTCGACACCGGGGAGCTGTTTTTT; CDR3aa: CASSLPFDTGELFF
abundance: NA; v_gene: TRBV7-8; d_gene: NA; j_gene: TRBJ2-5; CDR3nt: TGTGCCAGCAGCTCCGGGGCAGCCTTAGAGACCCAGTACTTC; CDR3aa: CASSSGAALETQYF
abundance: NA; v_gene: TRBV12-3/TRBV12-4; d_gene: NA; j_gene: TRBJ1-1; CDR3nt: TGTGCCAGTTTCCGGGCTATGAACACTGAAGCTTTCTTT; CDR3aa: CASFRAMNTEAFF
abundance: NA; v_gene: TRBV30; d_gene: TRBD1; j_gene: TRBJ1-1; CDR3nt: TGTGCCTGGAGTGTGACAGGGCGGACTGAAGCTTTCTTT; CDR3aa: CAWSVTGRTEAFF
abundance: NA; v_gene: TRBV15; d_gene: NA; j_gene: TRBJ2-3; CDR3nt: TGTGCCACCAGCAGAGTATCGGGGGCCCCCACAGATACGCAGTATTTT; CDR3aa: CATSRVSGAPTDTQYF
abundance: NA; v_gene: TRBV20-1; d_gene: TRBD2; j_gene: TRBJ2-3; CDR3nt: TGCAGTGCTAAAGCGCAAGCGGGGGGGCCGGGGACAGATACGCAGTATTTT; CDR3aa: CSAKAQAGGPGTDTQYF
abundance: NA; v_gene: TRBV6-4; d_gene: NA; j_gene: TRBJ1-5; CDR3nt: TGTGCCAGCAGTAGGGAGTTGGGGGATCAGCCCCAGCATTTT; CDR3aa: CASSRELGDQPQHF
abundance: NA; v_gene: TRBV12-3/TRBV12-4; d_gene: TRBD1; j_gene: TRBJ2-3; CDR3nt: TGTGCCAGCAGTTTATACAGGGGCGCCACAGATACGCAGTATTTT; CDR3aa: CASSLYRGATDTQYF
abundance: once; v_gene: TRBV3-1; d_gene: NA; j_gene: TRBJ1-5; CDR3nt: TGTGCCAGCAGCCAAGGGCAGGGTTACAATCAGCCCCAGCATTTT; CDR3aa: CASSQGQGYNQPQHF
abundance: NA; v_gene: TRBV18; d_gene: NA; j_gene: TRBJ1-1; CDR3nt: TGTGCCAGCTCATTGCCAGGGCTGAACACTGAAGCTTTCTTT; CDR3aa: CASSLPGLNTEAFF
abundance: NA; v_gene: TRBV5-1; d_gene: NA; j_gene: TRBJ2-1; CDR3nt: TGCGCCAGCAGCTTGGAGGGACCGCAGTTCTTC; CDR3aa: CASSLEGPQFF
abundance: NA; v_gene: TRBV24-1; d_gene: TRBD2; j_gene: TRBJ2-5; CDR3nt: TGTGCCACCAGTGAAGGGGCTAGCGGAAGGTCGGAGACCCAGTACTTC; CDR3aa: CATSEGASGRSETQYF
abundance: NA; v_gene: TRBV9; d_gene: NA; j_gene: TRBJ1-2; CDR3nt: TGTGCCAGCGGCGGTCTCTATGGCTACACCTTC; CDR3aa: CASGGLYGYTF
abundance: NA; v_gene: TRBV2; d_gene: TRBD1; j_gene: TRBJ2-3; CDR3nt: TGTGCCAGCAGCGACAGGGAAACAGATACGCAGTATTTT; CDR3aa: CASSDRETDTQYF
abundance: NA; v_gene: TRBV5-4; d_gene: NA; j_gene: TRBJ2-3; CDR3nt: TGTGCCAGCAGCTTGTCGGAGGGCTCAGATACGCAGTATTTT; CDR3aa: CASSLSEGSDTQYF
abundance: NA; v_gene: TRBV12-3/TRBV12-4; d_gene: NA; j_gene: TRBJ1-1; CDR3nt: TGTGCCAGCAAGAGTACAGGGAGCATGAACACTGAAGCTTTCTTT; CDR3aa: CASKSTGSMNTEAFF
abundance: NA; v_gene: TRBV9; d_gene: TRBD1; j_gene: TRBJ1-1; CDR3nt: TGTGCCAGCAGCAAGACAGGGGCGCGTTTTCACACTGAAGCTTTCTTT; CDR3aa: CASSKTGARFHTEAFF
abundance: NA; v_gene: TRBV30; d_gene: TRBD1; j_gene: TRBJ2-4; CDR3nt: TGTGCCTGGAGCCGACAGGGACGAGTAAACATTCAGTACTTC; CDR3aa: CAWSRQGRVNIQYF
abundance: NA; v_gene: TRBV30; d_gene: NA; j_gene: TRBJ2-7; CDR3nt: TGTGCCTGGAGAGGGGGACGGGGACATTCCTACGAGCAGTACTTC; CDR3aa: CAWRGGRGHSYEQYF
abundance: NA; v_gene: TRBV2; d_gene: TRBD1; j_gene: TRBJ2-7; CDR3nt: TGTGCCAGCAGGCCAGGGACAGTTGACGAGCAGTACTTC; CDR3aa: CASRPGTVDEQYF
abundance: NA; v_gene: TRBV29-1; d_gene: TRBD1; j_gene: TRBJ1-6; CDR3nt: TGCAGCGTGACGACAGGGGGGGGTTCACCCCTCCACTTT; CDR3aa: CSVTTGGGSPLHF
abundance: NA; v_gene: TRBV27; d_gene: NA; j_gene: TRBJ2-7; CDR3nt: TGTGCCAGCAGTTCATGGCCAGCTAACTCCTACGAGCAGTACTTC; CDR3aa: CASSSWPANSYEQYF
abundance: NA; v_gene: TRBV29-1; d_gene: TRBD1; j_gene: TRBJ1-2; CDR3nt: TGCAGCGTTGGGGGACAGCGTGGCTACACCTTC; CDR3aa: CSVGGQRGYTF
abundance: NA; v_gene: TRBV5-1; d_gene: NA; j_gene: TRBJ1-2; CDR3nt: TGCGCCAGCAGCCCGGTGAACGACGGCTCCTATGGCTACACCTTC; CDR3aa: CASSPVNDGSYGYTF
abundance: NA; v_gene: TRBV29-1; d_gene: TRBD1; j_gene: TRBJ1-1; CDR3nt: TGCAGCGTCGAAGACAGGGGATATGAAGCTTTCTTT; CDR3aa: CSVEDRGYEAFF
abundance: few; v_gene: TRBV3-1; d_gene: NA; j_gene: TRBJ1-1; CDR3nt: TGTGCCAGCAGTGCGGACACTGAAGCTTTCTTT; CDR3aa: CASSADTEAFF
abundance: NA; v_gene: TRBV29-1; d_gene: NA; j_gene: TRBJ2-5; CDR3nt: TGCAGCGCTGAAAGGACGGACCAAGAGACCCAGTACTTC; CDR3aa: CSAERTDQETQYF
abundance: NA; v_gene: TRBV15; d_gene: TRBD1; j_gene: TRBJ1-6; CDR3nt: TGTGCCACCAGCAGGGCGGACAGGGCGAATTCACCCCTCCACTTT; CDR3aa: CATSRADRANSPLHF
abundance: NA; v_gene: TRBV2; d_gene: NA; j_gene: TRBJ2-7; CDR3nt: TGTGCCAGCACCGAGGACATTTACAAGCAGTACTTC; CDR3aa: CASTEDIYKQYF
abundance: NA; v_gene: TRBV9; d_gene: TRBD2; j_gene: TRBJ2-1; CDR3nt: TGTGCCAGCAGCGTAGTAGCGGGGGGGGACAATGAGCAGTTCTTC; CDR3aa: CASSVVAGGDNEQFF
abundance: NA; v_gene: TRBV3-1; d_gene: NA; j_gene: TRBJ1-1; CDR3nt: TGTGCCAGCAGCCAGGGTTATGAGGGCACTGAAGCTTTCTTT; CDR3aa: CASSQGYEGTEAFF
abundance: NA; v_gene: TRBV3-1; d_gene: NA; j_gene: TRBJ2-6; CDR3nt: TGTGCCAGCAGCCAAGACACGATCTCTGGGGCCAACGTCCTGACTTTC; CDR3aa: CASSQDTISGANVLTF
abundance: NA; v_gene: TRBV29-1; d_gene: NA; j_gene: TRBJ1-4; CDR3nt: TGCAGCGTTGGGCAGGGTCCAGGAGGTGAAAAACTGTTTTTT; CDR3aa: CSVGQGPGGEKLFF
abundance: NA; v_gene: TRBV25-1; d_gene: TRBD2; j_gene: TRBJ2-7; CDR3nt: TGTGCCAGCATCGGGAGCGGGGGGCGCTCCTACGAGCAGTACTTC; CDR3aa: CASIGSGGRSYEQYF
abundance: NA; v_gene: TRBV12-5; d_gene: NA; j_gene: TRBJ2-7; CDR3nt: TGTGCTAGTGGTTCACATACGTGGGGCGAGCAGTACTTC; CDR3aa: CASGSHTWGEQYF
abundance: NA; v_gene: TRBV29-1; d_gene: NA; j_gene: TRBJ1-4; CDR3nt: TGCAGCGTTTTAGGCGCGAATGAAAAACTGTTTTTT; CDR3aa: CSVLGANEKLFF
abundance: NA; v_gene: TRBV11-2; d_gene: NA; j_gene: TRBJ2-7; CDR3nt: TGTGCCAGCAGCTTCGGGGCAGCAGAAGAGCAGTACTTC; CDR3aa: CASSFGAAEEQYF
abundance: NA; v_gene: TRBV18; d_gene: NA; j_gene: TRBJ2-1; CDR3nt: TGTGCCAGCTCCCTCACCGGGGACAATGAGCAGTTCTTC; CDR3aa: CASSLTGDNEQFF
abundance: NA; v_gene: TRBV20-1; d_gene: NA; j_gene: TRBJ2-2; CDR3nt: TGCAGTGCTCTTCGGACCGAGACCGGGGAGCTGTTTTTT; CDR3aa: CSALRTETGELFF
abundance: NA; v_gene: TRBV2; d_gene: NA; j_gene: TRBJ1-3; CDR3nt: TGTGCCAGCAGCCCGGGACGGAGGGTCTCTGGAAACACCATATATTTT; CDR3aa: CASSPGRRVSGNTIYF